This T cell receptor beta chain comes out of a study of T cells in tuberculosis (dated by TCRdb to 2016 to 2019). Background on the whole study: In the study, CD1B tetramers and high-throughput TCR immunosequencing were combined to characterize T cells specific for the mycobacterial lipid antigen glucose monomycolate (GMM). In a South African clinical cohort, IGRA-negative adolescents, IGRA-positive adolescents with latent tuberculosis and adults with active tuberculosis were compared, with under 13 people in each group.

This clone has a single count. The antigen it binds to is not known. Base qualities are not recorded, but no much larger clone differs from it by a single base. What the authors observed across the whole study: Clinical samples were selected based on the availability of cryopreserved specimens, with adults included as active tuberculosis cases and adolescents included as controls. Compared with IGRA-negative controls, TCR-alpha repertoires from active tuberculosis had smaller mean NN-distances to GMM-specific TCRs, which suggests that these TCRs underwent clonal expansion. Using GEM motif frequencies, a classifier achieved approximately 73% accuracy, whereas a classifier built on the diverse GMM-specific repertoire got to under 90% accuracy (AUROC 0.75 to 0.9). Shorter CDR3-alpha lengths in active tuberculosis patients partly drove the smaller NN-distances, and the TCR-beta difference was not statistically significant.

Compared with germline, V lacks 4 bases and J lacks 2 bases; bases without a gene match: 8. From cysteine to phenylalanine, the CDR3 is 16 amino acids long. Here the CDR3 DNA is all that survives: 48 bases in frame from base 1. Reading the germline V gene (reference sequence) gives CDR1 LNHDA and CDR2 SQIVND. At study entry, adolescents were screened for latent tuberculosis infection using a tuberculin skin test and the QuantiFERON-TB GOLD In-Tube IGRA. Immunosequencing was performed on unsorted cryopreserved PBMC and covered 75,000 to 100,000 T cells per clinical donor on average. Eleven high schools in the Worcester region of the Western Cape, South Africa, served as enrollment sites for adolescents aged 12 to 18 years. About 10 M. tuberculosis-infected and ten uninfected adolescents were selected with matching for age and sex. Adolescent PBMC were isolated from freshly drawn heparinized blood by density centrifugation and cryopreserved.

TCR libraries were generated with the immunoSEQ multiplex PCR assay, using TCR-beta and/or TCR-alpha/delta assays for each sample. Amplified TCR libraries were sequenced on the Illumina high-throughput platform. Per the original workflow: Clustering and dimensionality reduction relied on pairwise TCRdist distances among GMM-specific receptors from T cells that were either sorted ex vivo or expanded in vitro. Each clinical repertoire received a mean NN-distance score, defined as the average TCRdist to the nearest 10% of tetramer-positive reference sequences. To compute GEM TCR motif frequency, the fraction of unique TCRs matching known GEM sequences by V/J usage and CDR3 length was calculated. Active tuberculosis was classified by linear discriminant analysis with leave-one-out cross-validation, implemented in scikit-learn. TCRdb carries this immuneACCESS record with in-frame sequences only. Its versions omit some clonotypes, under half of them owing to an unresolved V gene in the studies checked, with the rest unexplained. From that table come the V and J calls and clone size; the DNA was used to work out D and trimming. For this sample there are 20,000 to 25,000 clones; about 97% appear just once. More than 5% of the sample lies in the top ten.

This clonotype was obtained from a donor between 5 and 29 years old with latent tuberculosis or without tuberculosis infection. The chain is encoded by TRBV19 joined to TRBJ1-5; the central 7 bases match TRBD1. Sequenced material: PBMCs. The CDR3 loop reads CASSTPGQGGNQPQHF. The sequence in DNA is TGTGCCAGTAGTACTCCGGGGCAGGGGGGCAATCAGCCCCAGCATTTT. Here the CDR3 is joined to the reference TRBV19 and TRBJ1-5 genes, and the full variable domain is: DGGITQSPKYLFRKEGQNVTLSCEQNLNHDAMYWYRQDPGQGLRLIYYSQIVNDFQKGDIAEGYSVSREKKESFPLTVTSAQKNPTAFYLCASSTPGQGGNQPQHFGDGTRLSIL.